These 7 T cell receptor beta chains share one sample of origin, sequenced in a study of blood T cell repertoires in COVID-19 (dated by TCRdb to the early 2020s). The library was generated by the immunoSEQ multiplex PCR assay. The table comes from immuneACCESS by way of TCRdb, which keeps in-frame sequences with V and J called. Part of the clones is missing from these tables; in studies checked, under half for an unresolved V gene and the rest for unknown reasons. The sample has a few hundred thousand clones on record, around 83% of them singletons. The top ten clones comprise under 3% of the sample. The sample was peripheral blood. These receptors all come from a man between 50 and 59 years old with active or convalescent COVID-19.

The chain employs TRBV28 and TRBJ1-1; D is possibly TRBD1 (6 bases). The V end was cut by 7 bases, the J end by 1 base, with 16 bases between. The CDR3 consists of 15 residues. In germline, CDR1 is MDHEN, CDR2 SYDVKM. CDR3: CASIIGGRPNTEAFF. CDR3 DNA sequence: TGTGCCAGCATCATAGGGGGACGGCCGAACACTGAAGCTTTCTTT.

The V call is TRBV18, the J call TRBJ1-2; D ambiguous. This CDR3 region has 13 residues. Between the trimmed V and J ends, which lost 4 bases and 3 bases, there was a span of 9 bases. The germline gives CDR1 KGHSH, CDR2 LQKENI. The DNA of the CDR3 is TGTGCCAGCTCACTTCTTCAGGACTATGGCTACACCTTC. As protein: CASSLLQDYGYTF.

J is TRBJ2-1 and V is TRBV3-1 (or the pseudogene TRBV3-2); D perhaps matches TRBD2 (6 bases). This CDR3 is built from 16 residues. The germline gives CDR1 LGHDT, CDR2 YNNKEL (reference sequence). Trimming pared 3 bases from V and 6 bases from J, leaving 18 bases between. The CDR3 sequence: CASSQRGSFSANEQFF. Written as DNA, the CDR3 is TGTGCCAGCAGCCAGCGGGGCTCCTTCAGTGCCAATGAGCAGTTCTTC.

The chain carries TRBV3-1 (or the pseudogene TRBV3-2) and TRBJ2-5, with a weak D call TRBD2 (6 bases). This CDR3 comprises 13 residues. The germline V and J ends were trimmed by 1 base and 7 bases, with 10 bases remaining between them. The V gene's germline CDR1 is LGHDT and CDR2 YNNKEL (reference sequence). The CDR3 DNA follows: TGTGCCAGCAGCCAAGTAGTTAGCGGGACCCAGTACTTC. Translation gives CASSQVVSGTQYF.

The V and J genes are TRBV30 and TRBJ2-5; no clear D gene. Trimming removed 0 bases at V and 4 bases at J, with 9 bases between. The CDR3 contains 13 residues. Looked up from germline, CDR1 is GTSNPN and CDR2 is SVGIG (reference sequence). CDR3 amino acids: CAWSVPRPETQYF. The CDR3 DNA reads TGTGCCTGGAGTGTACCCAGGCCAGAGACCCAGTACTTC. Drawing the rest from reference TRBV30 and TRBJ2-5, the complete variable domain is SQTIHQWPATLVQPVGSPLSLECTVEGTSNPNLYWYRQAAGRGLQLLFYSVGIGQISSEVPQNLSASRPQDRQFILSSKKLLLSDSGFYLCAWSVPRPETQYFGPGTRLLVL.

This clone was counted between two and nine times. The chain joins TRBV28 to TRBJ2-1, with TRBD2 identical over 8 bases. The germline CDR1 and CDR2 sequences are MDHEN and SYDVKM. The CDR3 extends over 15 amino acids. V shed 6 bases, J shed 4 bases, and the junction held 8 bases outside the gene matches. CDR3 coding DNA: TGTGCCAGCAGAGGAGCGGGAGTGGGTTACAATGAGCAGTTCTTC. It encodes CASRGAGVGYNEQFF.

J is TRBJ1-1 and V is TRBV3-1 (or the pseudogene TRBV3-2); D is undetermined. V was cut by 5 bases and J by 1 base, with 17 bases left in between. The CDR3 extends over 16 amino acids. Germline CDR1 LGHDT, CDR2 YNNKEL (reference sequence). CDR3 residues: CASSARSRTGNTEAFF. CDR3 nucleotides: TGTGCCAGCAGCGCGCGCTCCAGGACTGGGAACACTGAAGCTTTCTTT.